Below, one TCR beta chain is given with its context. The antigen is unknown. These data come from a study of T cells in Graves' hyperthyroidism and ophthalmopathy. General study results and limits: Ophthalmopathy stood apart from stable hyperthyroidism in a 13 V-J model.

The CDR3 runs 13 residues. Germline lookup yields CDR1 ENHRY and CDR2 SYGVKD. V lost 0 bases and J 12 bases, leaving 12 bases between the germline ends. The source material, RNA transcripts, was used to amplify TCR beta CDR3 regions. Initially, a first-round RT-PCR of the TCR CDR3 employed the HTBI primer set. TCRdb reanalysed the multiplex PCR reads using MiXCR and keeps one entry per CDR3 protein. The repertoire holds under 550,000 distinct CDR3 sequences, with 20% as singletons. The chain is built from TRBV10-3 and TRBJ2-1, with a weak D call TRBD2 (5 bases). The sample was blood. This TCR derives from a man aged 40-49 years with Graves' ophthalmopathy. CDR3 in DNA: TGTGCCATCAGTGAGTCATCTCGGACTGCGCAGTTCTTC. It codes for CAISESSRTAQFF.